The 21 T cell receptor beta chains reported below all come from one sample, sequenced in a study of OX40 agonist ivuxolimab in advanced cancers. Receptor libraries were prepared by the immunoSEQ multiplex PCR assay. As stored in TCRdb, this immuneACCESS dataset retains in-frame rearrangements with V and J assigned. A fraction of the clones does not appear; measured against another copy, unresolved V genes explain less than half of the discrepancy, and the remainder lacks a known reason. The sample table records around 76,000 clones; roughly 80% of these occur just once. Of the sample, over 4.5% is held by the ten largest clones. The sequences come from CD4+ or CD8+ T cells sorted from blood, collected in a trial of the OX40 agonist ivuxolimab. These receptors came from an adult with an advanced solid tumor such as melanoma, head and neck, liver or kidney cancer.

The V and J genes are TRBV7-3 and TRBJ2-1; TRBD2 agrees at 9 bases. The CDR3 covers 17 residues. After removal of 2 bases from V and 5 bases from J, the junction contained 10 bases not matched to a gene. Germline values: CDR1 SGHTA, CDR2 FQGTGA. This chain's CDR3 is CASSLVRVAGVHNEQFF. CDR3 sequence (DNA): TGTGCCAGCAGCTTAGTACGGGTAGCGGGGGTACACAATGAGCAGTTCTTC.

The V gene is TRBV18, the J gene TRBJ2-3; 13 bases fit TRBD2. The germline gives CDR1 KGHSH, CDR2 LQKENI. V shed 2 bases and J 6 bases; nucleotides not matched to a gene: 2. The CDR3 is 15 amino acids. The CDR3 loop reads CASSPRTSGGDTQYF. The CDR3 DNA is TGTGCCAGCTCACCAAGGACTAGCGGGGGTGATACGCAGTATTTT.

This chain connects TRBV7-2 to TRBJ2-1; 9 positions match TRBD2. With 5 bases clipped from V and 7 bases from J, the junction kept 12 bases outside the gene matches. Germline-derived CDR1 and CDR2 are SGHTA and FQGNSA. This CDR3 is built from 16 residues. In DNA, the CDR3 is TGTGCCAGCAGCCCCGGGGGGGCGGGAGGGCTTAATGAGCAGTTCTTC. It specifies CASSPGGAGGLNEQFF.

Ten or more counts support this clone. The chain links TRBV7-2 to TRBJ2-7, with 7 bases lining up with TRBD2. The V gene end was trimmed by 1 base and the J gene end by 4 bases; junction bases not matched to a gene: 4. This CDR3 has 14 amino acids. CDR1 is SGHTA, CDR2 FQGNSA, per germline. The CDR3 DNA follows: TGTGCCAGCAGCTTAGATCGGGAGGTGTACGAGCAGTACTTC. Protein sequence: CASSLDREVYEQYF.

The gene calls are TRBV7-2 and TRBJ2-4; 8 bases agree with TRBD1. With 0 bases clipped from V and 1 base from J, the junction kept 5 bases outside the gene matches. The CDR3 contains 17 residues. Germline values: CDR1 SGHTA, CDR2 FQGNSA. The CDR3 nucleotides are TGTGCCAGCAGCTTAGCTCAGGGGGCAGGGGCCAAAAACATTCAGTACTTC. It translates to CASSLAQGAGAKNIQYF.

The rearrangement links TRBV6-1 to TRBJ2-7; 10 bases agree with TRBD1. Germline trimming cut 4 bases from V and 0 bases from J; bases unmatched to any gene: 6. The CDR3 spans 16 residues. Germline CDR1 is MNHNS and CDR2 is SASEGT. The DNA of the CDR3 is TGTGCCAGCAGTGTTGAGACAGGGGGCTTCTCCTACGAGCAGTACTTC. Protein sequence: CASSVETGGFSYEQYF.

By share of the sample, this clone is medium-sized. The CDR3 DNA reads as TGTGCCAGCAGCCTTCGGGCAGGAGGCAATCAGCCCCAGCATTTT. This codes for CASSLRAGGNQPQHF. The chain has TRBV6-5 and TRBJ1-5; no definite D call. The CDR3 spans 15 residues. Trimming stripped 6 bases from V and 2 bases from J, with 14 bases between. Germline CDR1 and CDR2: MNHEY and SVGAGI.

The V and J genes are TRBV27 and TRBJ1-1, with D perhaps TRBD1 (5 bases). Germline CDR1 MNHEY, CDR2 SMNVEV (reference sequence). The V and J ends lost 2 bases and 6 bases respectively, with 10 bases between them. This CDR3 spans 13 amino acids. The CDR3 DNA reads TGTGCCAGCAGTTTAGGGAGGGGCCCTGAAGCTTTCTTT. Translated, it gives CASSLGRGPEAFF.

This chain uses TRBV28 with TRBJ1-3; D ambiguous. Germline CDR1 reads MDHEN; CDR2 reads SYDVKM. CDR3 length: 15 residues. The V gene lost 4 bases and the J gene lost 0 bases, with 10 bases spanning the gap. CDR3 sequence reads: CASSSLPPSGNTIYF. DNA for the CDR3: TGTGCCAGCAGTTCCCTCCCACCCTCTGGAAACACCATATATTTT.

The CDR3 DNA reads as TGTGCCAGCAGCCCCCGAGGATTCAGCTACGAGCAGTACTTC. Protein product: CASSPRGFSYEQYF. This chain uses TRBV11-3 with TRBJ2-5, with unresolved D. The closer fit of TRBJ2-7 to the DNA end suggests the J call may be wrong. The CDR3 loop spans 14 amino acids. CDR1 is SGHNT, CDR2 YENEEA, per germline.

CDR3 coding DNA: TGCGCCAGCAGCTTGGTTCGGGGTTCAAGCACTGAAGCTTTCTTT. It is translated as CASSLVRGSSTEAFF. The chain has TRBV5-1 and TRBJ1-1; unclear D gene. This CDR3 is 15 amino acids long. Germline-derived CDR1 and CDR2 are SGHRS and YFSETQ. Deletions cut 0 bases from V and 4 bases from J, with 13 bases between.

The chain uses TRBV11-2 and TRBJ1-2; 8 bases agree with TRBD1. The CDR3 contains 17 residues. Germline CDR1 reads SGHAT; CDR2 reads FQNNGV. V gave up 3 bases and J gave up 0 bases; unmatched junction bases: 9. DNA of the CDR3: TGTGCCAGCAGCTTCCAAAGGACAGGGATAGCTAACTATGGCTACACCTTC. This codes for CASSFQRTGIANYGYTF.

CDR3 residues: CASSPTGAKQETQYF. CDR3 nucleotide sequence: TGTGCCAGCTCACCTACCGGGGCCAAGCAAGAGACCCAGTACTTC. The chain carries TRBV18 and TRBJ2-5; D tentatively fits TRBD1 or TRBD2 (5 bases each). This CDR3 has 15 residues. Germline V gives CDR1 KGHSH, CDR2 LQKENI. Trimming removed 3 bases at V and 2 bases at J, with 13 bases between.

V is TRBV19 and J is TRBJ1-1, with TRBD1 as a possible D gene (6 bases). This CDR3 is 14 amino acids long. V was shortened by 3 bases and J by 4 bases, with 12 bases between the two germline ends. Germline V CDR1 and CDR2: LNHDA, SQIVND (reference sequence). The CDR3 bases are TGTGCCAGTAGTATCCGGGGGGCAGGCACTGAAGCTTTCTTT. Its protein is CASSIRGAGTEAFF.

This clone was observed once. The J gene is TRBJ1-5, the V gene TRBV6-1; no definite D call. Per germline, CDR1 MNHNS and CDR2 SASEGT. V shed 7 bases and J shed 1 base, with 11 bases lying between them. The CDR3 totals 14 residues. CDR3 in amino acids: CASTFSGSNQPQHF. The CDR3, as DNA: TGTGCCAGCACCTTTTCGGGAAGCAATCAGCCCCAGCATTTT.

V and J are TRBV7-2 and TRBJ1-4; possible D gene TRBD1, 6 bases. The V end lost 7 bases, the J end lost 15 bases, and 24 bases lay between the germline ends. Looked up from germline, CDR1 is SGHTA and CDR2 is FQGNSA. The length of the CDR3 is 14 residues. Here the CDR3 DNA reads TGTGCCAGCACCCCGTCCGGGGGGCTGGAGAGGTTGTTTTTT. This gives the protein CASTPSGGLERLFF. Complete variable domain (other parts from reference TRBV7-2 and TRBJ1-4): GAGVSQSPSNKVTEKGKDVELRCDPISGHTALYWYRQSLGQGLEFLIYFQGNSAPDKSGLPSDRFSAERTGGSVSTLTIQRTQQEDSAVYLCASTPSGGLERLFFGSGTQLSVL.

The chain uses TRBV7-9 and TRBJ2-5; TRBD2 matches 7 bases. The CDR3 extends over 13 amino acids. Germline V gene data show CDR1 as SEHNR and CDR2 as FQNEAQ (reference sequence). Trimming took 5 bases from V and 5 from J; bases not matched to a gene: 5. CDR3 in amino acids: CASSGRARETQYF. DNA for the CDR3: TGTGCCAGCAGCGGGAGGGCGCGGGAGACCCAGTACTTC.

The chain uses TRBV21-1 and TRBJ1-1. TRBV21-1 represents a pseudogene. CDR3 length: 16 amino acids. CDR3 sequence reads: CASTNMRGLGWAEAFF. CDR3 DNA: TGTGCCAGCACCAACATGCGAGGGCTGGGATGGGCTGAAGCTTTCTTT.

The CDR3 DNA follows: TGCGCCAGCAGCCTCGAATCCATCTATACGCAGTATTTT. As protein: CASSLESIYTQYF. The chain links TRBV5-1 to TRBJ2-3; D not resolved. Trimming stripped 4 bases from V and 7 bases from J, with 13 bases between. The CDR3 has 13 amino acids. The V gene's germline CDR1 is SGHRS and CDR2 YFSETQ.

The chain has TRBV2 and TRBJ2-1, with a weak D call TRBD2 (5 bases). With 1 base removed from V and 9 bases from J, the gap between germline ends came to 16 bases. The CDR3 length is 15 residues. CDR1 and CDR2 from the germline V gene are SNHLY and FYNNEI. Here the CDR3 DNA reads TGTGCCAGCAGTGAAGAAAGTCCCGGGATGGCTGAGCAGTTCTTC. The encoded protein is CASSEESPGMAEQFF.

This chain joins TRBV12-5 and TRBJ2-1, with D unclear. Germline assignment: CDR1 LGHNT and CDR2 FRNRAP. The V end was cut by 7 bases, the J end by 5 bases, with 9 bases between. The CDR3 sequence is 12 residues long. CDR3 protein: CASARWDNEQFF. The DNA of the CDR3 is TGTGCTAGTGCCCGGTGGGACAATGAGCAGTTCTTC.